This is a list of T cell receptor beta chains from one sample in a study of cytomegalovirus exposure and HLA in healthy donors. Some clones are missing from TCRdb's copy, which holds only in-frame ones; the method was immunoSEQ multiplex PCR. Of roughly 120,000 clones listed, about 79% were seen once; the top ten hold under 3%. Input material: PBMCs. These receptors were collected from a woman aged 18 to 35 in good health and CMV-seropositive. The CDR3 runs from the conserved cysteine through the conserved F or W. D genes are given only for firm matches. Clone size is given for some rows only: seen once, a few or many times, or a class if the clone is expanded.

>-|TRBV4-1|TRBD1|TRBJ1-6
TGCGCCAGCAGCCAGGCTTACAGGGGAGAATATAATTCACCCCTCCACTTT
CASSQAYRGEYNSPLHF
>-|TRBV11-3|TRBD1|TRBJ2-1
TGTGCCAGCAGCGTAGGACAGGTCTCCTACAATGAGCAGTTCTTC
CASSVGQVSYNEQFF
>-|TRBV5-4|TRBD1|TRBJ2-7
TGTGCCAGCAGCGCGTCCCGGGACAGGGGATACCACGAGCAGTACTTC
CASSASRDRGYHEQYF
>few|TRBV6-5|TRBD1|TRBJ2-2
TGTGCCAGCAGTTTCACAGGGGAGAACACCGGGGAGCTGTTTTTT
CASSFTGENTGELFF
>-|TRBV11-2|TRBD1|TRBJ2-5
TGTGCCAGCAGCTTAGGGACAGGGGTCGGAGAGACCCAGTACTTC
CASSLGTGVGETQYF
>-|TRBV5-4|TRBD1|TRBJ2-7
TGTGCCAGCAGCGCGGGACAGGGAGGGTACGAGCAGTACTTC
CASSAGQGGYEQYF
>-|TRBV29-1|TRBD2|TRBJ2-3
TGCAGCACCATAGCGGGGTTCGCAGATACGCAGTATTTT
CSTIAGFADTQYF
>-|TRBV21-1|-|TRBJ1-4
TGTGCGTTCGAGGGGGTACCCCGCACTAATGAAAAACTGTTTTTT
CAFEGVPRTNEKLFF
>-|TRBV7-3|TRBD1|TRBJ1-2
TGTGCCAGCAGCTTAACTCACGGGACAGGGGGTAGCGGCTACACCTTC
CASSLTHGTGGSGYTF
>-|TRBV4-1|-|TRBJ2-4
TGCGCCAGCAGCCCAGTGGGAAGGGGGGCCAAAAACATTCAGTACTTC
CASSPVGRGAKNIQYF
>-|TRBV27|TRBD2|TRBJ2-1
TGTGCCAGCAGTTTATCCGCGGGGGGCCTAAATGAGCAGTTCTTC
CASSLSAGGLNEQFF